The 27 T cell receptor beta chains listed next were all sequenced from one sample in a study of blood T cells in healthy people across ages. A second roughly 7 to 11 cycle PCR used barcoded and J-beta primers. TCRdb re-called the 5' RACE reads through MiXCR, storing one row per CDR3 protein. This table holds fewer than 950,000 distinct CDR3 sequences, 35% to 40% found once. Sequencing input: blood. The receptors here all came from a man in his late teens or twenties in good health.

The V and J genes are TRBV10-3 and TRBJ2-1; D possibly corresponds to TRBD1 (6 bases). This CDR3 contains 13 residues. Between the trimmed V and J ends, which lost 7 bases and 13 bases, there was a span of 20 bases. The germline CDR1 and CDR2 sequences are ENHRY and SYGVKD. The CDR3 reads CAITRTEQETQFF. The CDR3 DNA follows: TGTGCCATCACCAGGACAGAACAAGAGACCCAGTTCTTC.

The chain joins TRBV19 to TRBJ2-5; no clear D. Germline V gives CDR1 LNHDA, CDR2 SQIVND (reference sequence). Trimming cost V 1 base and J 11 bases, with 11 bases left between them. The CDR3 totals 12 residues. CDR3 in amino acids: CASSIGSVGQYF. The CDR3 DNA is TGTGCCAGTAGTATAGGCAGCGTAGGGCAGTACTTC.

This chain uses TRBV20-1 with TRBJ2-5; 10 positions agree with TRBD2. The CDR3 loop spans 17 amino acids. The junction had 21 bases not matched to a gene; V was cut back by 3 bases and J by 11 bases. Germline assignment: CDR1 DFQATT and CDR2 SNEGSKA (reference sequence). CDR3 in DNA: TGCAGTGCTAGGGATGATGCGAGGCTAGCGGGGGACAATGAGCAGTACTTC. Translating it yields CSARDDARLAGDNEQYF.

This clonotype has more than one count but fewer than ten. The chain joins TRBV12-3 or TRBV12-4 to TRBJ1-4; D remains ambiguous. V lost 6 bases to trimming and J lost 0 bases, with 8 bases between them. The CDR3 sequence is 14 residues long. The CDR3 is CASSGSSTNEKLFF. CDR3 in DNA: TGTGCCAGCAGCGGCAGCTCAACTAATGAAAAACTGTTTTTT.

The chain carries TRBV7-2 and TRBJ2-1; 10 bases agree with TRBD1. The ends lost 3 bases at V and 10 bases at J; junction bases unmatched: 9. Germline loops: CDR1 SGHTA, CDR2 FQGNSA. The CDR3 length is 15 residues. The CDR3 nucleotides read TGTGCCAGCAGCTTGACAGGGGGCCGAACCTACGAGCAGTTCTTC. Its protein is CASSLTGGRTYEQFF.

In regard to this clonotype: One base away lies a much larger clone, so this may be a sequencing read error. V gene TRBV12-3 or TRBV12-4 combines with J gene TRBJ2-6; no clear D. With 3 bases removed from V and 0 bases from J, the gap between germline ends came to 6 bases. The CDR3 spans 15 residues. This chain's CDR3 is CASSFCSSGANVLTF. CDR3 DNA sequence: TGTGCCAGCAGTTTCTGCAGCTCTGGGGCCAACGTCCTGACTTTC.

Turning to this clonotype: This may be a read error, as it is one base from a much larger clone. V gene TRBV12-3 or TRBV12-4 combines with J gene TRBJ2-5, with D maybe TRBD2 (6 bases). This CDR3 region has 16 residues. The V end was cut by 6 bases, the J end by 0 bases, with 17 bases between. The CDR3 region is CASRVGASADQETQYF. The CDR3 DNA reads TGTGCCAGCAGAGTAGGGGCTAGCGCAGACCAAGAGACCCAGTACTTC.

The genes are TRBV3-1 and TRBJ2-3; D might be TRBD1 or TRBD2, each matching 5 bases. The CDR3 spans 15 residues. Germline V gene lookup returns CDR1 LGHDT and CDR2 YNNKEL (reference sequence). V shed 0 bases and J shed 4 bases, with 11 bases lying between them. CDR3 in amino acids: CASSQDVEGPDTQYF. Written as DNA, the CDR3 is TGTGCCAGCAGCCAAGATGTCGAGGGGCCAGATACGCAGTATTTT.

This chain links TRBV10-3 with TRBJ1-2, with 8 bases that match TRBD1. J lost 6 bases, V lost 5 bases, and 5 bases had no gene match. This CDR3 has 13 residues. The germline gives CDR1 ENHRY, CDR2 SYGVKD. CDR3 region: CAISWTGLHGYTF. CDR3 DNA sequence: TGTGCCATCAGTTGGACAGGGCTCCATGGCTACACCTTC.

V gene TRBV15 combines with J gene TRBJ1-1; D gene unclear. CDR1 LNHNV and CDR2 YYDKDF come from the germline V gene (reference sequence). This CDR3 region has 14 residues. V was cut by 0 bases and J by 2 bases, with 7 bases left in between. The CDR3 protein is CATSRDMGNTEAFF. The CDR3 nucleotides read TGTGCCACCAGCAGAGATATGGGTAACACTGAAGCTTTCTTT.

V and J are TRBV6-1 and TRBJ1-4; 8 bases agree with TRBD1. Trimming at V came to 1 base and at J to 8 bases, leaving 3 bases not matched to a gene. The CDR3 spans 14 residues. Germline V gives CDR1 MNHNS, CDR2 SASEGT. The chain's CDR3 is CASSEGTGREKLFF. CDR3 sequence (DNA): TGTGCCAGCAGTGAAGGGACAGGGAGGGAAAAACTGTTTTTT.

Note on this clonotype: A read error may account for a junction end that differs from germline. The gene calls are TRBV20-1 and TRBJ1-6; D gene ambiguous. The CDR3 is 16 residues long. The germline V gene has CDR1 DFQATT and CDR2 SNEGSKA (reference sequence). The CDR3 loop reads CSASQATSSYNSPPHF. The CDR3 nucleotides read TGCAGTGCTAGCCAGGCAACAAGCTCCTATAATTCACCCCCCCACTTT.

The genes are TRBV20-1 and TRBJ1-1; a possible D gene is TRBD1 (5 bases). The CDR3 contains 14 residues. Trimming pared 3 bases from V and 10 bases from J, leaving 21 bases between. Per germline, CDR1 DFQATT and CDR2 SNEGSKA (reference sequence). Here the CDR3 DNA reads TGCAGTGCTAGTGGTGGGGCCCTGACCGGGAGAGCTTTCTTT. Its protein is CSASGGALTGRAFF.

Ten or more counts support this clonotype. The chain carries TRBV7-8 and TRBJ2-7, with a possible D match to TRBD2 (6 bases). Germline V lookup: CDR1 SGHVS, CDR2 FQNEAQ. V was trimmed by 1 base and J by 3 bases, leaving 16 bases between them. This CDR3 region has 16 residues. CDR3 coding DNA: TGTGCCAGCAGCTTAGAGGCCGGTGGGGGAGGCTACGAGCAGTACTTC. Protein product: CASSLEAGGGGYEQYF.

This clonotype showed up just a few times. The V and J genes are TRBV20-1 and TRBJ1-1, with a tentative D call TRBD1 (6 bases). Germline V CDR1 and CDR2: DFQATT, SNEGSKA (reference sequence). Trimming pared 5 bases from V and 6 bases from J, leaving 19 bases between. This CDR3 comprises 14 residues. This CDR3 is CSAPRNQGRAEAFF. CDR3 in DNA: TGCAGTGCTCCGCGGAATCAGGGGAGGGCTGAAGCTTTCTTT.

This chain joins TRBV20-1 and TRBJ2-1, with unresolved D. The CDR3 runs to 12 residues. Germline lookup yields CDR1 DFQATT and CDR2 SNEGSKA (reference sequence). With 5 bases removed from V and 5 bases from J, the gap between germline ends came to 10 bases. CDR3 region: CSALRRHNEQFF. The CDR3 bases are TGCAGTGCTCTCCGCAGGCACAATGAGCAGTTCTTC.

Of note for this clonotype: This could be a read error, since a much larger clone is one nucleotide away. This chain links TRBV20-1 with TRBJ2-3, with D maybe TRBD2 (5 bases). V was clipped by 3 bases and J by 5 bases, with 12 bases between them. The CDR3 covers 13 residues. Germline V gene data show CDR1 as DFQATT and CDR2 as SNEGSKA (reference sequence). The CDR3 DNA follows: TGCAGTGCTAGTGTGAGGGTTGGAGATACGCAGTATTTT. It encodes CSASVRVGDTQYF.

This clonotype was detected ten times or more. The chain's CDR3 is CSVDLQGSPLHF. CDR3 in DNA: TGCAGCGTTGATCTACAGGGGTCACCCCTCCACTTT. The chain recombines TRBV29-1 with TRBJ1-6, with TRBD1 identical over 7 bases. The CDR3 has 12 amino acids. J lost 10 bases, V lost 3 bases, and 3 bases had no gene match. Looked up from germline, CDR1 is SQVTM and CDR2 is ANQGSEA.

This clonotype was seen ten or more times. The V call is TRBV5-1, the J call TRBJ2-3, with 9 positions matching TRBD2. The CDR3 is 14 amino acids. Unmatched junction bases numbered 6, after V lost 5 bases and J lost 5 bases. Germline V lookup: CDR1 SGHRS, CDR2 YFSETQ. The CDR3 region has the DNA TGCGCCAGCAGTCTTCCAGCGGGGGGAGATACGCAGTATTTT. Translation gives CASSLPAGGDTQYF.

Points on this clonotype: Being one base from a much bigger clone, this may be a read error. The V and J genes are TRBV7-8 and TRBJ2-5, with D perhaps matching TRBD2 (5 bases). The DNA end is more similar to TRBJ2-1, so the J call may be wrong. Germline CDR1 reads SGHVS; CDR2 reads FQNEAQ. This CDR3 contains 16 residues. DNA of the CDR3: TGTGCCAGCAGCTTAGTTGGAGGTCTAGGGCAAGAGACCCAGTTCTTC. Residues: CASSLVGGLGQETQFF.

The rearrangement uses TRBV12-3 or TRBV12-4 and TRBJ2-3; 7 bases are a match to TRBD1. This CDR3 has 14 amino acids. With 6 bases clipped from V and 4 bases from J, the junction kept 7 bases outside the gene matches. CDR3 sequence: CASSLDRVADTQYF. DNA of the CDR3: TGTGCCAGCAGCCTTGACAGGGTGGCAGATACGCAGTATTTT.

The CDR3 loop is CASSLGPSGGINEQFF. The DNA for the CDR3 is TGCGCCAGCAGCTTGGGCCCTAGCGGGGGGATTAATGAGCAGTTCTTC. The chain recombines TRBV5-1 with TRBJ2-1; TRBD2 aligns across 11 bases. V was pared by 0 bases and J by 7 bases, with 6 bases of the junction left unmatched. Germline loops: CDR1 SGHRS, CDR2 YFSETQ. The CDR3 is 16 amino acids.

This clonotype was observed a few times. The V gene is TRBV7-2, the J gene TRBJ1-3; D gene unclear. From germline, CDR1 is SGHTA and CDR2 FQGNSA. V lost 5 bases and J 0 bases, leaving 14 bases between the germline ends. The CDR3 loop spans 16 amino acids. CDR3 sequence: CASSQMTVGSGNTIYF. CDR3 nucleotide sequence: TGTGCCAGCAGCCAAATGACGGTGGGCTCTGGAAACACCATATATTTT.

This CDR3 is CASSQQGAETEAFF. In DNA form, the CDR3 reads TGCGCCAGCAGCCAACAGGGGGCCGAGACTGAAGCTTTCTTT. The chain carries TRBV5-1 and TRBJ1-1; 9 bases line up with TRBD1. Germline CDR1 and CDR2: SGHRS and YFSETQ. This CDR3 is built from 14 residues. V dropped 4 bases and J dropped 5; count of bases not matched to a gene: 6.

The chain joins TRBV3-1 to TRBJ2-1; 8 bases map to TRBD2. Germline CDR1 and CDR2: LGHDT and YNNKEL (reference sequence). J gave up 4 bases and V 4 bases, and 6 bases lay outside the gene matches. The CDR3 runs to 15 residues. The CDR3 DNA follows: TGTGCCAGCAGCCTAGCGGGATCTTTGTACAATGAGCAGTTCTTC. Translation: CASSLAGSLYNEQFF.

This clonotype came up a few times. The V call is TRBV6-5, the J call TRBJ2-6; tentatively, D is TRBD2 (5 bases). The CDR3 consists of 20 residues. V lost 3 bases and J 0 bases, leaving 21 bases between the germline ends. CDR1 MNHEY and CDR2 SVGAGI come from the germline V gene. The CDR3 region has the DNA TGTGCCAGCAGTTATACACTATCATTAGGACTGAGCTCTGGGGCCAACGTCCTGACTTTC. Its translation: CASSYTLSLGLSSGANVLTF.

This clonotype was seen a few times. The chain is built from TRBV20-1 and TRBJ1-2, with D perhaps matching TRBD1 (5 bases). The CDR3 has 13 residues. V was pared by 7 bases and J by 2 bases, with 14 bases between. Germline V CDR1 and CDR2: DFQATT, SNEGSKA (reference sequence). DNA of the CDR3: TGCAGTGTTACGACAGATATAAACTATGGCTACACCTTC. Amino acids: CSVTTDINYGYTF.